This is a list of T cell receptor beta chains from one sample in a study of regulatory T cells in long-lasting Graves disease. A single record per CDR3 protein comes from TCRdb applying MiXCR to the multiplex PCR reads. The profile shows approximately 540,000 distinct CDR3 sequences, 9.5% to 15% of them singletons. The same sample was also used in a study of T cells in Graves' hyperthyroidism and ophthalmopathy.

The material was peripheral blood mononuclear cells (PBMCs), obtained at new diagnosis, from a patient treated with antithyroid drugs. These receptor sequences come from a woman aged 25 to 39 with Graves disease. CDR3s include the opening cysteine and the closing phenylalanine or tryptophan. Each record gives: D gene, V gene, J gene, clone size, CDR3 protein, CDR3 DNA. The D gene is left open where the match is weak. Not every row has a clone size; where given, it reads once, few, many or a size class.

TRBD1	TRBV9	TRBJ1-1	NA	CASSRGGSGGFTEACF	TGTGCCAGCAGCCGAGGAGGGTCAGGGGGCTTCACTGAAGCTTGCTTT
NA	TRBV11-2	TRBJ2-5	many	CASSLDQKAPHF	TGTGCCAGCAGCTTAGATCAGAAGGCCCCTCACTTC
TRBD2	TRBV7-2	TRBJ2-7	many	CASSLASSGGVHEQYF	TGTGCCAGCAGCTTAGCGTCTAGCGGAGGCGTCCACGAGCAGTACTTC
NA	TRBV12-3/TRBV12-4	TRBJ1-4	many	CASSLGTELYEKLFF	TGTGCCAGCAGTTTAGGGACTGAGCTTTACGAAAAACTGTTTTTT
NA	TRBV20-1	TRBJ1-4	NA	CSAMWGGRNEQLFF	TGCAGTGCCATGTGGGGGGGTCGAAATGAACAACTGTTTTTT
NA	TRBV30	TRBJ1-2	many	CAWSARGRKNGYTF	TGTGCCTGGAGTGCTCGGGGGCGGAAGAATGGCTACACCTTC
TRBD2	TRBV6-2/TRBV6-3	TRBJ2-1	few	CASSFGTSGSHNEQFF	TGTGCCAGCAGTTTCGGGACTAGCGGGAGTCACAATGAGCAGTTCTTC
NA	TRBV20-1	TRBJ2-7	NA	CSASSGLGYYEQYF	TGCAGTGCTAGTTCAGGGTTGGGGTACTACGAGCAGTACTTC
TRBD1	TRBV11-1	TRBJ2-3	many	CASSWDRRTDTQYF	TGTGCCAGCAGCTGGGACAGAAGAACAGATACGCAGTATTTT
NA	TRBV5-1	TRBJ1-5	many	CASSLSEGVQPQHF	TGCGCCAGCAGCTTGTCAGAAGGGGTTCAGCCCCAGCATTTT
TRBD1	TRBV11-3	TRBJ2-7	many	CASSLGRTGDDEQYF	TGTGCCAGCAGCTTAGGACGGACAGGGGACGACGAGCAGTACTTC
NA	TRBV14	TRBJ2-5	many	CASSQDLALEGGETQYF	TGTGCCAGCAGCCAAGATCTGGCTCTCGAAGGGGGGGAGACCCAGTACTTC
NA	TRBV25-1	TRBJ1-2	few	CASSEFAGFHGYTF	TGTGCCAGCAGTGAATTCGCAGGGTTTCATGGCTACACCTTC
NA	TRBV9	TRBJ1-6	many	CASSVGNRDNSPLHF	TGTGCCAGCAGCGTAGGTAACAGGGATAATTCACCCCTCCACTTT
TRBD1	TRBV5-1	TRBJ2-2	many	CASSLTGGYTGELFF	TGCGCCAGCAGCCTTACAGGGGGCTACACCGGGGAGCTGTTTTTT
TRBD1	TRBV7-9	TRBJ2-5	many	CASSRSTGQETQYF	TGTGCCAGCAGCCGATCGACAGGGCAAGAGACCCAGTACTTC
TRBD1	TRBV2	TRBJ2-1	many	CASRTRQGARGNEQFF	TGTGCCAGCAGGACAAGACAGGGGGCGAGGGGCAATGAGCAGTTCTTC
NA	TRBV6-2/TRBV6-3	TRBJ2-3	NA	CASSSRGTMDTQYF	TGTGCCAGCAGTTCTAGGGGAACTATGGATACGCAGTATTTT
NA	TRBV4-2	TRBJ2-2	NA	CASSQDPGLRTGELFF	TGTGCCAGCAGCCAAGATCCCGGACTCCGCACCGGGGAGCTGTTTTTT
TRBD1	TRBV5-1	TRBJ1-1	few	CASSLATGGTEAFF	TGCGCCAGCAGCTTGGCTACAGGGGGGACTGAAGCTTTCTTT
NA	TRBV6-5	TRBJ2-2	many	CASSYWQISNTGELFF	TGTGCCAGCAGTTACTGGCAGATTTCGAACACCGGGGAGCTGTTTTTT
NA	TRBV7-9	TRBJ1-2	NA	CASSRTLEGYTF	TGTGCCAGCAGCCGAACCCTTGAGGGCTACACCTTC
NA	TRBV28	TRBJ1-5	many	CASSLGGRRVNQPQHF	TGTGCCAGCAGTTTGGGGGGGCGACGGGTAAATCAGCCCCAGCATTTT
NA	TRBV7-2	TRBJ2-5	many	CASSRPPGQETQYF	TGTGCCAGCAGCAGACCGCCAGGCCAAGAGACCCAGTACTTC
TRBD2	TRBV20-1	TRBJ2-2	few	CSAPYSGRATGELFF	TGCAGTGCTCCCTATAGCGGGAGGGCCACCGGGGAGCTGTTTTTT
TRBD2	TRBV7-2	TRBJ2-3	NA	CASSSRTSGTDTQYF	TGTGCCAGCAGCTCCCGGACTAGCGGCACAGATACGCAGTATTTT
NA	TRBV2	TRBJ2-2	many	CASSETSPGELFF	TGTGCCAGCAGTGAAACGTCTCCCGGGGAGCTGTTTTTT
NA	TRBV4-3	TRBJ2-3	NA	CASSQARWDTQYF	TGCGCCAGCAGCCAAGCCCGGTGGGATACGCAGTATTTT
NA	TRBV12-3/TRBV12-4	TRBJ2-7	many	CASCDRRGESVQYF	TGTGCCAGCTGCGACAGGAGGGGGGAAAGTGTGCAGTACTTC
NA	TRBV30	TRBJ1-1	many	CAWSVLRGVGTEAFF	TGTGCCTGGAGTGTACTGAGGGGCGTGGGTACTGAAGCTTTCTTT
TRBD2	TRBV10-3	TRBJ2-1	many	CAILAGGTNEQFF	TGTGCCATACTAGCGGGAGGGACCAATGAGCAGTTCTTC
TRBD1	TRBV5-1	TRBJ2-6	NA	CASNLMGQGVGSGANVLTF	TGCGCCAGCAACTTGATGGGACAGGGGGTTGGCTCTGGGGCCAACGTCCTGACTTTC